These 20 T cell receptor beta chains share one sample of origin, sequenced in a study of cytomegalovirus exposure and HLA in healthy donors. A multiplex PCR was run with 60 Vbeta primers and 13 Jbeta primers. Profiling relied on immunoSEQ multiplex PCR, and the TCRdb table lists in-frame clones only, not all of them. Recorded for this sample: over 30,000 clones. Specimen: PBMCs. These receptors all come from a man aged 35-49 years in good health and CMV-seronegative.

The rearrangement joins TRBV19 to TRBJ2-5; 7 positions agree with TRBD2. The closer fit of TRBJ2-7 to the DNA end suggests the J call may be wrong. Germline CDR1 and CDR2: LNHDA and SQIVND (reference sequence). The CDR3 runs 14 residues. The CDR3 loop reads CASSPLLATYEQYF. The CDR3, as DNA: TGTGCCAGTAGTCCGTTACTAGCGACCTACGAGCAGTACTTC.

The V call is TRBV11-1, the J call TRBJ2-3; TRBD1 might be the D (6 bases). V lost 4 bases and J lost 5, with 13 bases in between. This CDR3 comprises 14 residues. The germline V gene has CDR1 SGHAT and CDR2 FQDESV (reference sequence). This CDR3 reads CASSSWGQGDTQYF. CDR3 sequence (DNA): TGTGCCAGCAGCTCATGGGGGCAGGGAGATACGCAGTATTTT.

The chain recombines TRBV7-3 with TRBJ2-1, with 12 bases lining up with TRBD2. This CDR3 is built from 15 residues. Germline values: CDR1 SGHTA, CDR2 FQGTGA. Trimming took 2 bases from V and 9 from J; bases not matched to a gene: 5. CDR3 protein: CASSLASGRAGEQFF. CDR3 sequence (DNA): TGTGCCAGCAGCTTAGCTAGCGGGAGGGCGGGTGAGCAGTTCTTC.

This chain uses TRBV4-1 with TRBJ2-7; 7 bases fit TRBD2. The V segment lost 1 base and the J segment 2 bases; nucleotides outside the gene matches: 2. Germline V gene lookup returns CDR1 MGHRA and CDR2 YSYEKL. This CDR3 contains 14 residues. The CDR3 bases are TGCGCCAGCAGCCAAGCGGGAGGACCCTACGAGCAGTACTTC. Amino acid sequence: CASSQAGGPYEQYF.

The chain has TRBV28 and TRBJ2-7, with 7 bases fitting TRBD1. The CDR3 consists of 13 residues. The V and J ends lost 6 bases and 2 bases, in that order; junction bases with no gene match: 4. Per the germline V gene, CDR1 is MDHEN and CDR2 is SYDVKM. The CDR3, as DNA: TGTGCCAGCAGCCCGGGACAGCCCTACGAGCAGTACTTC. Encoded protein: CASSPGQPYEQYF.

The rearrangement links TRBV7-2 to TRBJ2-7, with 9 nucleotides matching TRBD2. In germline, CDR1 is SGHTA, CDR2 FQGNSA. Germline trimming cut 3 bases from V and 3 bases from J; bases unmatched to any gene: 3. The length of the CDR3 is 14 residues. CDR3 nucleotides: TGTGCCAGCAGCTTCGGGCGGGAGGGCTACGAGCAGTACTTC. Its translation is CASSFGREGYEQYF.

The chain combines TRBV5-1 with TRBJ2-7; no clear D gene. Trimming removed 2 bases from V and 3 bases from J, with 12 bases in between. CDR1 and CDR2 from the germline V gene are SGHRS and YFSETQ. This CDR3 spans 14 amino acids. CDR3 DNA: TGCGCCAGCAGCTTTTCGTCCCAGGTCTACGAGCAGTACTTC. It yields the protein CASSFSSQVYEQYF.

The rearrangement uses TRBV27 and TRBJ2-7, with TRBD1 as a possible D gene (6 bases). Germline loops: CDR1 MNHEY, CDR2 SMNVEV (reference sequence). CDR3 length: 17 residues. V gave up 1 base and J gave up 0 bases, with 16 bases separating them. DNA of the CDR3: TGTGCCAGCAGTTTATGGGGGCGAAGAGGGTTCTCCTACGAGCAGTACTTC. It codes for CASSLWGRRGFSYEQYF.

The chain recombines TRBV5-1 with TRBJ2-7; D not resolved. The CDR3 is 13 amino acids. V lost 6 bases and J 6 bases, leaving 16 bases between the germline ends. Germline V CDR1 and CDR2: SGHRS, YFSETQ. The CDR3 DNA reads TGCGCCAGCAACGAATTCGGAGTATCCGAGCAGTACTTC. Protein sequence: CASNEFGVSEQYF.

CDR3 DNA sequence: TGCGCCAGCAGCCCCCTACAGGGGGTGGAGACCCAGTACTTC. Translating gives CASSPLQGVETQYF. This chain connects TRBV5-1 to TRBJ2-5; TRBD1 aligns across 8 bases. Trimming removed 4 bases from V and 5 bases from J; junction bases left unmatched: 7. The germline gives CDR1 SGHRS, CDR2 YFSETQ. The CDR3 contains 14 residues. Based on the CDR3 plus reference TRBV5-1 and TRBJ2-5, the full variable domain is KAGVTQTPRYLIKTRGQQVTLSCSPISGHRSVSWYQQTPGQGLQFLFEYFSETQRNKGNFPGRFSGRQFSNSRSEMNVSTLELGDSALYLCASSPLQGVETQYFGPGTRLLVL.

The chain couples TRBV4-1 to TRBJ2-7; a possible D gene is TRBD1 (5 bases). Germline values: CDR1 MGHRA, CDR2 YSYEKL. V lost 4 bases and J 0 bases, leaving 13 bases between the germline ends. The CDR3 totals 15 residues. The CDR3 region has the DNA TGCGCCAGCAGCCGCCCCGACAGCCTCTCCTACGAGCAGTACTTC. This gives the protein CASSRPDSLSYEQYF.

V is TRBV4-1 and J is TRBJ2-3, with 9 bases fitting TRBD1. Germline CDR1 and CDR2: MGHRA and YSYEKL. The CDR3 consists of 15 residues. Losses at the gene ends were 4 bases for V and 2 bases for J; bases not matched to a gene: 4. The CDR3 DNA reads as TGCGCCAGCAGCCTGGGGGACAGGGACACAGATACGCAGTATTTT. It yields the protein CASSLGDRDTDTQYF.

The chain uses TRBV7-2 and TRBJ1-1; 8 nucleotides align to TRBD1. Germline V lookup: CDR1 SGHTA, CDR2 FQGNSA. Unmatched junction bases numbered 6, after V lost 5 bases and J lost 4 bases. This CDR3 is 14 amino acids long. The CDR3 DNA follows: TGTGCCAGCAGCACCCGACAGGGGAGCACTGAAGCTTTCTTT. Translating gives CASSTRQGSTEAFF.

The V gene is TRBV29-1, the J gene TRBJ1-2; D remains unclear. The CDR3 spans 9 residues. In germline, CDR1 is SQVTM, CDR2 ANQGSEA. V was shortened by 6 bases and J by 8 bases, with 7 bases between the two germline ends. The CDR3 loop reads CSVEGGYTF. Written as DNA, the CDR3 is TGCAGCGTAGAGGGAGGCTACACCTTC.

The V gene is TRBV7-9, the J gene TRBJ2-7; TRBD2 matches at 9 bases. J was trimmed by 3 bases and V by 7 bases; bases with no gene match: 4. CDR1 and CDR2 from the germline V gene are SEHNR and FQNEAQ (reference sequence). The CDR3 has 13 residues. Here the CDR3 reads CASTVAGVYEQYF. The CDR3 region has the DNA TGTGCCAGCACCGTAGCGGGAGTCTACGAGCAGTACTTC.

This chain joins TRBV4-3 and TRBJ1-2; TRBD1 matches 7 bases. This CDR3 spans 15 amino acids. The V segment lost 0 bases and the J segment 4 bases; nucleotides outside the gene matches: 5. The germline gives CDR1 LGHNA, CDR2 YSLEER. CDR3 DNA sequence: TGCGCCAGCAGCCAAGATCAGGGGGGCGGCTATGGCTACACCTTC. Encoded protein: CASSQDQGGGYGYTF.

Comment on this clone: Distinct nucleotide sequences in the sample also encode this CDR3. This rearrangement joins TRBV7-2 to TRBJ2-5, with 7 bases fitting TRBD2. This CDR3 is built from 15 residues. Per germline, CDR1 SGHTA and CDR2 FQGNSA. Unmatched junction bases numbered 3, after V lost 1 base and J lost 1 base. The CDR3 region has the DNA TGTGCCAGCAGCTTAGTCGCGGGAGCCCAAGAGACCCAGTACTTC. Amino acid sequence: CASSLVAGAQETQYF.

V usage is TRBV29-1 and J usage is TRBJ2-3; the match to TRBD2 covers 11 bases. This CDR3 region has 14 residues. After removal of 5 bases from V and 1 base from J, the junction contained 2 bases not matched to a gene. CDR1 is SQVTM and CDR2 is ANQGSEA in the germline V gene. The CDR3 loop reads CSVSGLAGTDTQYF. CDR3 coding DNA: TGCAGCGTTTCGGGACTAGCGGGCACAGATACGCAGTATTTT.

V usage is TRBV11-2 and J usage is TRBJ2-2; D is ambiguous. CDR1 is SGHAT and CDR2 is FQNNGV in the germline V gene. The CDR3 extends over 14 amino acids. Between the trimmed V and J ends, which lost 1 base and 4 bases, there was a span of 7 bases. CDR3 DNA: TGTGCCAGCAGCTTAGTGGGCTCCACCGGGGAGCTGTTTTTT. Residues: CASSLVGSTGELFF. The whole variable domain, remainder taken from reference TRBV11-2 and TRBJ2-2, is EAGVAQSPRYKIIEKRQSVAFWCNPISGHATLYWYQQILGQGPKLLIQFQNNGVVDDSQLPKDRFSAERLKGVDSTLKIQPAKLEDSAVYLCASSLVGSTGELFFGEGSRLTVL.

V usage is TRBV5-1 and J usage is TRBJ1-3; no clear D gene. The germline CDR1 and CDR2 sequences are SGHRS and YFSETQ. V was clipped by 0 bases and J by 3 bases, with 7 bases between them. The CDR3 is 14 amino acids. The CDR3 sequence: CASSLETSGNTIYF. The CDR3 region has the DNA TGCGCCAGCAGCTTGGAGACAAGTGGAAACACCATATATTTT.